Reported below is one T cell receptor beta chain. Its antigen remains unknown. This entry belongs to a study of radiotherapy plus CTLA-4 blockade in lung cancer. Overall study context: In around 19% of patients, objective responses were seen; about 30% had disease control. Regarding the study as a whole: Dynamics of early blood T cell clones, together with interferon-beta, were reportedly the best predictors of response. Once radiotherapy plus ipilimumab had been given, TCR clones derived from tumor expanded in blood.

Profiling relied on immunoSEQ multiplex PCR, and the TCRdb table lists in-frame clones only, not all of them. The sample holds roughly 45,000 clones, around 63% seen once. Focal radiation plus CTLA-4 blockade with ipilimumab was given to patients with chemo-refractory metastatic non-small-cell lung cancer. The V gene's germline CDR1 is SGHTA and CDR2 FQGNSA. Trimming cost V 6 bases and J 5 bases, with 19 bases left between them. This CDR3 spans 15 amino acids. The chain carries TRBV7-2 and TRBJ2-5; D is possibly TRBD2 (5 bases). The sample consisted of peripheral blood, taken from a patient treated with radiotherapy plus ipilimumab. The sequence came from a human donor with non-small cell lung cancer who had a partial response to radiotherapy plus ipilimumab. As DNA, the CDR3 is TGTGCCAGCAGTTCGACTACGGGATCGTGGGAGACCCAGTACTTC. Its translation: CASSSTTGSWETQYF.